The next 27 T cell receptor beta chains were all read from a single sample in a study of cytomegalovirus exposure and HLA in healthy donors. Primers for the PCR totalled 60 Vbeta and 13 Jbeta. The protocol was immunoSEQ multiplex PCR, while the TCRdb copy is restricted to in-frame clones and leaves out a portion. The sample has 90,000 to 130,000 clones; the top ten hold 3.7%. Sequencing was performed on PBMCs. These receptors were collected from a man younger than 45 in good health and CMV-seronegative.

V gene TRBV5-1 combines with J gene TRBJ1-1, with a tentative D call TRBD1 (6 bases). Germline assignment: CDR1 SGHRS and CDR2 YFSETQ. The ends were cut back, 4 bases at V and 4 bases at J, with 14 bases in the middle. The CDR3 has 14 residues. The CDR3 spells CASSRDNLGTEAFF. As DNA, the CDR3 is TGCGCCAGCAGCCGGGACAATTTGGGCACTGAAGCTTTCTTT.

The V gene is TRBV7-7, the J gene TRBJ2-3; 7 nucleotides align to TRBD2. CDR3 length: 14 amino acids. Germline V gene sequence: CDR1 SSHAT, CDR2 FNYEAQ (reference sequence). Germline trimming cut 5 bases from V and 4 bases from J; bases unmatched to any gene: 6. CDR3 residues: CASSPSLAPDTQYF. The CDR3, as DNA: TGTGCCAGCAGCCCCTCACTAGCGCCAGATACGCAGTATTTT.

The rearrangement uses TRBV2 and TRBJ1-6, with 8 bases identical to TRBD1. V shed 3 bases and J 11 bases; nucleotides not matched to a gene: 9. The CDR3 consists of 15 residues. Looked up from germline, CDR1 is SNHLY and CDR2 is FYNNEI. CDR3 region: CASSDARGLGPPLHF. Written as DNA, the CDR3 is TGTGCCAGCAGTGATGCCAGGGGGCTCGGTCCACCCCTCCACTTT. Full variable domain (remainder filled in from reference TRBV2 and TRBJ1-6): EPEVTQTPSHQVTQMGQEVILRCVPISNHLYFYWYRQILGQKVEFLVSFYNNEISEKSEIFDDQFSVERPDGSNFTLKIRSTKLEDSAMYFCASSDARGLGPPLHFGNGTRLTVT.

The V and J genes are TRBV30 and TRBJ1-2; the match to TRBD1 covers 7 bases. Unmatched junction bases numbered 15, after V lost 3 bases and J lost 8 bases. The CDR3 consists of 15 residues. Germline V gene sequence: CDR1 GTSNPN, CDR2 SVGIG (reference sequence). The CDR3 DNA reads as TGTGCCTGGAGCCGTCTGATGACAGGGCCTTGGGGCTACACCTTC. Protein: CAWSRLMTGPWGYTF.

The gene calls are TRBV19 and TRBJ1-1; D is perhaps TRBD1 (6 bases). CDR3 size: 15 residues. The germline gives CDR1 LNHDA, CDR2 SQIVND (reference sequence). Trimming stripped 6 bases from V and 0 bases from J, with 14 bases between. The CDR3 nucleotides are TGTGCCAGTAGGAAATTCGACAGGATGAACACTGAAGCTTTCTTT. Its translation: CASRKFDRMNTEAFF.

V gene TRBV19 combines with J gene TRBJ2-7; 7 bases match TRBD1. Germline CDR1 LNHDA, CDR2 SQIVND (reference sequence). Trimming cost V 4 bases and J 0 bases; bases outside gene matches: 12. The CDR3 runs to 17 residues. The CDR3 DNA reads as TGTGCCAGTAGTAACCCCCGAGGACAGGCGCCCTCCTACGAGCAGTACTTC. This encodes CASSNPRGQAPSYEQYF.

J is TRBJ2-2 and V is TRBV10-3, with 9 nucleotides matching TRBD2. The CDR3 is made up of 15 amino acids. V lost 3 bases and J lost 6; bases outside the gene matches: 5. Germline CDR1 ENHRY, CDR2 SYGVKD. This CDR3 reads CAISDGTSWAGELFF. CDR3 nucleotide sequence: TGTGCCATCAGTGACGGGACTAGCTGGGCCGGGGAGCTGTTTTTT.

In DNA form, the CDR3 reads TGTGCCAGCAACCGGGGGGGCTCCTACAATGAGCAGTTCTTC. It codes for CASNRGGSYNEQFF. V gene TRBV5-4 combines with J gene TRBJ2-1; TRBD2 matches at 8 bases. The V gene end was trimmed by 6 bases and the J gene end by 0 bases; junction bases not matched to a gene: 2. This CDR3 region has 14 residues. Germline V gives CDR1 SGHNT, CDR2 YYREEE (reference sequence). The full variable domain, rest sourced from reference TRBV5-4 and TRBJ2-1, is ETGVTQSPTHLIKTRGQQVTLRCSSQSGHNTVSWYQQALGQGPQFIFQYYREEENGRGNFPPRFSGLQFPNYSSELNVNALELDDSALYLCASNRGGSYNEQFFGPGTRLTVL.

The chain employs TRBV6-5 and TRBJ2-7; the D gene is possibly TRBD1 (5 bases). The length of the CDR3 is 13 residues. V lost 2 bases to trimming and J lost 2 bases, with 7 bases between them. The V gene's germline CDR1 is MNHEY and CDR2 SVGAGI. The DNA of the CDR3 is TGTGCCAGCAGTTACGACAGAACCTACGAGCAGTACTTC. It yields the protein CASSYDRTYEQYF.

The chain is built from TRBV27 and TRBJ1-1, with a tentative D call TRBD1 (5 bases). The CDR3 runs 15 residues. V lost 4 bases, J lost 3 bases, and 15 bases lay in between. Germline V lookup: CDR1 MNHEY, CDR2 SMNVEV (reference sequence). The CDR3 region has the DNA TGTGCCAGCAGTTACGCAACGGAAGGGGACACTGAAGCTTTCTTT. Translation gives CASSYATEGDTEAFF.

Its frequency marks this clone as medium-sized. This sequence joins TRBV7-9 and TRBJ2-7; 7 nucleotides align to TRBD1. V was clipped by 4 bases and J by 2 bases; unmatched bases: 5. The CDR3 is 14 residues long. CDR1 is SEHNR and CDR2 is FQNEAQ in the germline V gene (reference sequence). The CDR3 loop reads CASSSRQGTYEQYF. Here the CDR3 DNA reads TGTGCCAGCAGCTCCAGACAGGGTACCTACGAGCAGTACTTC.

The chain employs TRBV5-1 and TRBJ2-1, with D possibly matching TRBD2 (6 bases). Germline assignment: CDR1 SGHRS and CDR2 YFSETQ. With 3 bases removed from V and 0 bases from J, the gap between germline ends came to 13 bases. This CDR3 is built from 16 residues. The CDR3 DNA is TGCGCCAGCAGCTACCGACTAGAGAACTCCTACAATGAGCAGTTCTTC. It yields the protein CASSYRLENSYNEQFF.

This chain joins TRBV10-3 and TRBJ1-1, with 10 bases fitting TRBD1. V lost 10 bases and J lost 6; bases outside the gene matches: 8. Germline CDR1 ENHRY, CDR2 SYGVKD. CDR3 length equals 13 residues. The CDR3 spells CATAGTGAPEAFF. DNA of the CDR3: TGTGCCACCGCCGGGACAGGGGCTCCTGAAGCTTTCTTT.

CDR3 amino acids: CASSLGTGGDSPLHF. DNA for the CDR3: TGCGCCAGCAGTCTTGGGACAGGGGGCGATTCACCCCTCCACTTT. This chain connects TRBV5-1 to TRBJ1-6, with TRBD1 identical over 12 bases. Per the germline V gene, CDR1 is SGHRS and CDR2 is YFSETQ. The CDR3 loop spans 15 amino acids. After removal of 5 bases from V and 8 bases from J, the junction contained 5 bases not matched to a gene.

The V call is TRBV10-1, the J call TRBJ2-3, with 9 positions matching TRBD1. The ends lost 4 bases at V and 3 bases at J; junction bases unmatched: 2. In germline, CDR1 is WNHNN, CDR2 SYGVQD (reference sequence). This CDR3 is built from 14 residues. The CDR3 loop reads CASSVGQGTDTQYF. The CDR3 DNA reads as TGCGCCAGCAGTGTGGGACAGGGAACAGATACGCAGTATTTT.

The chain carries TRBV11-1 and TRBJ2-2; 8 bases agree with TRBD2. V was clipped by 4 bases and J by 4 bases; unmatched bases: 8. The CDR3 extends over 16 amino acids. Per germline, CDR1 SGHAT and CDR2 FQDESV (reference sequence). CDR3 region: CASSSPGGRRTGELFF. The CDR3 DNA is TGTGCCAGCAGCTCCCCGGGGGGGCGTCGCACCGGGGAGCTGTTTTTT. Using reference TRBV11-1 and TRBJ2-2 for the parts outside the CDR3, the full variable domain is EAEVAQSPRYKITEKSQAVAFWCDPISGHATLYWYRQILGQGPELLVQFQDESVVDDSQLPKDRFSAERLKGVDSTLKIQPAELGDSAMYLCASSSPGGRRTGELFFGEGSRLTVL.

V and J are TRBV15 and TRBJ1-2; D remains ambiguous. This CDR3 contains 14 residues. Germline V gene data show CDR1 as LNHNV and CDR2 as YYDKDF (reference sequence). Trimming removed 0 bases from V and 7 bases from J, with 12 bases in between. In nucleotides, the CDR3 is TGTGCCACCAGCAGAGATTGGGCATCTCTTGGCTACACCTTC. This translates into CATSRDWASLGYTF.

The V and J genes are TRBV28 and TRBJ2-2; weak D call: TRBD2 (6 bases). Trimming took off 4 bases at V and 4 bases at J, with 13 bases between the two ends. The CDR3 spans 15 residues. CDR1 and CDR2 from the germline V gene are MDHEN and SYDVKM. CDR3 sequence: CASSWGGVGTGELFF. CDR3 sequence (DNA): TGTGCCAGCAGTTGGGGAGGAGTAGGCACCGGGGAGCTGTTTTTT. Based on the CDR3 plus reference TRBV28 and TRBJ2-2, the full variable domain is DVKVTQSSRYLVKRTGEKVFLECVQDMDHENMFWYRQDPGLGLRLIYFSYDVKMKEKGDIPEGYSVSREKKERFSLILESASTNQTSMYLCASSWGGVGTGELFFGEGSRLTVL.

V usage is TRBV4-3 and J usage is TRBJ1-5; 7 bases align to TRBD1. The V segment lost 1 base and the J segment 7 bases; nucleotides outside the gene matches: 1. The germline V gene has CDR1 LGHNA and CDR2 YSLEER. This CDR3 is built from 13 residues. The CDR3 spells CASSQAGGQPQHF. Here the CDR3 DNA reads TGCGCCAGCAGCCAAGCAGGGGGACAGCCCCAGCATTTT.

The chain has TRBV6-1 and TRBJ1-5; 7 bases map to TRBD1. Per germline, CDR1 MNHNS and CDR2 SASEGT. The CDR3 runs to 14 residues. V trimming: 8 bases; J trimming: 7 bases; junction bases outside the gene matches: 11. CDR3 protein: CASSGAGGHQPQHF. DNA of the CDR3: TGTGCCAGCTCGGGGGCAGGGGGACACCAGCCCCAGCATTTT.

The V gene is TRBV7-6, the J gene TRBJ1-5; possible D gene TRBD1, 5 bases. V was clipped by 1 base and J by 1 base, with 8 bases between them. Germline lookup yields CDR1 SGHVS and CDR2 FNYEAQ. This CDR3 is built from 15 residues. CDR3 loop: CASSLDSGSNQPQHF. The CDR3 DNA sequence: TGTGCCAGCAGCTTAGATTCAGGGAGCAATCAGCCCCAGCATTTT. Drawing the rest from reference TRBV7-6 and TRBJ1-5, the complete variable domain is GAGVSQSPRYKVTKRGQDVALRCDPISGHVSLYWYRQALGQGPEFLTYFNYEAQQDKSGLPNDRFSAERPEGSISTLTIQRTEQRDSAMYRCASSLDSGSNQPQHFGDGTRLSIL.

The V gene is TRBV9, the J gene TRBJ2-7; TRBD1 is a possible D gene (7 bases). This CDR3 comprises 15 residues. CDR1 SGDLS and CDR2 YYNGEE come from the germline V gene. V lost 4 bases and J 3 bases, leaving 17 bases between the germline ends. The CDR3 spells CASSPRGTASYEQYF. For the CDR3, the DNA is TGTGCCAGCAGCCCCCGGGGGACAGCGAGCTACGAGCAGTACTTC. The variable domain in full, completed from reference TRBV9 and TRBJ2-7, reads DSGVTQTPKHLITATGQRVTLRCSPRSGDLSVYWYQQSLDQGLQFLIQYYNGEERAKGNILERFSAQQFPDLHSELNLSSLELGDSALYFCASSPRGTASYEQYFGPGTRLTVT.

V usage is TRBV6-1 and J usage is TRBJ1-2, with D uncertain. The CDR3 runs to 13 residues. CDR1 is MNHNS, CDR2 SASEGT, per germline. Between the trimmed V and J ends, which lost 4 bases and 4 bases, there was a span of 10 bases. CDR3 DNA sequence: TGTGCCAGCAGTGCGACGACACCCTATGGCTACACCTTC. This translates into CASSATTPYGYTF.

The gene calls are TRBV2 and TRBJ1-2; D perhaps matches TRBD1 (5 bases). The CDR3 sequence is 13 residues long. Trimming pared 7 bases from V and 8 bases from J, leaving 17 bases between. Germline V lookup: CDR1 SNHLY, CDR2 FYNNEI. The chain's CDR3 is CASTVDSYSGYTF. The CDR3 DNA sequence: TGTGCCAGCACCGTAGACAGTTACTCGGGCTACACCTTC.

The CDR3 DNA reads TGTGCCAGCTCACCACTGGCAGGGGGCAGGGGTTCACCCCTCCACTTT. Residues: CASSPLAGGRGSPLHF. V usage is TRBV18 and J usage is TRBJ1-6, with 8 bases that match TRBD1. Trimming took 1 base from V and 9 from J; bases not matched to a gene: 8. The length of the CDR3 is 16 residues. Germline V gives CDR1 KGHSH, CDR2 LQKENI.

The chain employs TRBV5-4 and TRBJ2-6; a weak D match, TRBD2 (6 bases). Trimming pared 3 bases from V and 12 bases from J, leaving 16 bases between. The CDR3 runs to 14 residues. Germline-derived CDR1 and CDR2 are SGHNT and YYREEE (reference sequence). CDR3 region: CASSSPGGLSVLTF. CDR3 sequence (DNA): TGTGCCAGCAGCTCCCCCGGGGGATTATCCGTCCTGACTTTC.

CDR3 nucleotides: TGTGCCAGCGGTTCATGGAGGGAAGGAGCCTATGGCTACACCTTC. Protein sequence: CASGSWREGAYGYTF. This chain uses TRBV7-2 with TRBJ1-2; unclear D gene. CDR1 and CDR2 from the germline V gene are SGHTA and FQGNSA. CDR3 size: 15 residues. V was cut by 8 bases and J by 4 bases, with 20 bases left in between. The full variable domain, completed using reference TRBV7-2 and TRBJ1-2, is GAGVSQSPSNKVTEKGKDVELRCDPISGHTALYWYRQSLGQGLEFLIYFQGNSAPDKSGLPSDRFSAERTGGSVSTLTIQRTQQEDSAVYLCASGSWREGAYGYTFGSGTRLTVV.